This T cell receptor beta chain was sequenced during a study of blood T cell repertoires in COVID-19. Study-wide background: PBMCs, B-cell-depleted T cells, or T cells provided the cDNA or gDNA that made up the material.

The table came from immunoSEQ multiplex PCR; TCRdb's copy has only in-frame clones and leaves some out. The table includes 350,000 to 400,000 clones, more than 85% detected once. Exposed participants encountered a COVID-19 case during the 2 weeks preceding study entry. This CDR3 is 14 amino acids long. Germline-derived CDR1 and CDR2 are SGHKS and YYEKEE (reference sequence). V was shortened by 1 base and J by 4 bases, with 11 bases between the two germline ends. This chain connects TRBV5-5 to TRBJ1-2; no clear D. The sequence derives from a woman aged 40 to 49 who had been exposed to COVID-19. Sequenced: PBMCs or T cells enriched from blood (not recorded which). In DNA, the CDR3 is TGTGCCAGCAGCTTGAGTTTGGGCTCCTATGGCTACACCTTC. This codes for CASSLSLGSYGYTF.